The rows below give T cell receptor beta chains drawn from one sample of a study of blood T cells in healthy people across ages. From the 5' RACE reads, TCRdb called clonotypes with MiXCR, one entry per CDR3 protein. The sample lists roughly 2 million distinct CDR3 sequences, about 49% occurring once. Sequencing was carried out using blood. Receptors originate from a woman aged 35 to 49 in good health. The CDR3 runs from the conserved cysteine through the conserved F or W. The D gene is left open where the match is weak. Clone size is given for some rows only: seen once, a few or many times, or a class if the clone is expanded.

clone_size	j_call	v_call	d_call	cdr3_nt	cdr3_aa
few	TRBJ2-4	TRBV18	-	TGTGCCAGCTCACCTCCTGCTTCATCGAGAAACATTCAGTACTTC	CASSPPASSRNIQYF
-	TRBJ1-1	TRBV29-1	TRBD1	TGCAGCGGCCGGGACAGGGAATACACTGAAGCTTTCTTT	CSGRDREYTEAFF
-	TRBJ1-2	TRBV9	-	TGTGCCAGCAGCGTAGAGGAAGGGAACTATGGCTACACCTTC	CASSVEEGNYGYTF
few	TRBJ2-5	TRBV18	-	TGTGCCAGCTCACCACCACAGGGCCTACAAGAGACCCAGTACTTC	CASSPPQGLQETQYF
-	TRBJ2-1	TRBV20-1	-	TGCAGTGCTAGTCGGACAGCCTACAATGAGCAGTTCTTC	CSASRTAYNEQFF
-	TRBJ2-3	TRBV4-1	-	TGCGCCAGCAGCCAAAGACAGGCTAGCACAGATACGCAGTATTTT	CASSQRQASTDTQYF
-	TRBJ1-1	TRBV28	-	TGTGCCAGTAGTAGGCCTCCAAATCACAGGCCCCCCATGAACACTGAAGCTTTCTTT	CASSRPPNHRPPMNTEAFF
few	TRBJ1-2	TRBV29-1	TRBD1	TGCAGCGTTGATACAGGGGCTGGTAGCGGCTACACCTTC	CSVDTGAGSGYTF
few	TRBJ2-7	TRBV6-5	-	TGTGCCAGCAGTTACGACGGAGGCTCCTACGAGCAGTACTTC	CASSYDGGSYEQYF
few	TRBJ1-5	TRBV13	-	TGTGCCAGCAGCCAAACTCTAAATCAGCCCCAGCATTTT	CASSQTLNQPQHF
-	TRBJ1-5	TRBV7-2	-	TGTGCCAGCAGCGACCAAGTGGGGCGGGGGCCCCAGCATTTT	CASSDQVGRGPQHF
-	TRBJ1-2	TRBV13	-	TGTGCCAGCAGCTCGAACTATAGCTACACCTTC	CASSSNYSYTF
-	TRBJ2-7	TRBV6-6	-	TGTGCCAGCAGGTCAGGTCCTTACGAGCAGTACTTC	CASRSGPYEQYF
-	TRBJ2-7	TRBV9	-	TGTGCCAGCAGCGTAGATAGGGAACCTTCCTACGAGCAGTACTTC	CASSVDREPSYEQYF
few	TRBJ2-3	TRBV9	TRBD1	TGTGCCAGCAGCGACCCGACAGGGGGTAGCACAGATACGCAGTATTTT	CASSDPTGGSTDTQYF
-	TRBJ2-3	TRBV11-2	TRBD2	TGTGCCAGCAGTGACCCCGGGACTAGCGGGGGGCCACCCTTGAGCACAGATACGCAGTATTTT	CASSDPGTSGGPPLSTDTQYF
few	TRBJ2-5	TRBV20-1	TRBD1	TGCAGTGCTAGAGATCCGGGACAGGGGAAACAAGAGACCCAGTACTTC	CSARDPGQGKQETQYF
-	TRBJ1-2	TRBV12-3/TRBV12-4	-	TGTGCCAGCAGACCCGGACATAAGGGCTACACCTTC	CASRPGHKGYTF
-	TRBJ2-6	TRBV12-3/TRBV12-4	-	TGTGCCAGCAGTTTAGAGGTGTCGGGGACTGGGGCCAACGTCCTGACTTTC	CASSLEVSGTGANVLTF
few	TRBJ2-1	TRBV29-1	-	TGCAGCGTTGGGGGGAGACAGTTCCGGAGCTCCTACAATGAGCAGTTCTTC	CSVGGRQFRSSYNEQFF
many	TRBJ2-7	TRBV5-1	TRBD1	TGCGCCAGCCGCCTAACGATTTTACAGGGGGAGCAGTACTTC	CASRLTILQGEQYF
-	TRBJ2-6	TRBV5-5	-	TGTGCCAGCAGCCGAAATCTCCTCCAGGAGGGGACTGGGGCCAACGTCCTGACTTTC	CASSRNLLQEGTGANVLTF
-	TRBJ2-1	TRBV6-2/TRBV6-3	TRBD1	TGTGCCGGCAGCCGCCCCGGGACAGGGAACGATGAGCAGTTCTTC	CAGSRPGTGNDEQFF
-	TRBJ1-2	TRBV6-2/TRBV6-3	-	TGTGCCAGCAGTTACGGCAACATAGGCTATGGCTACACCTTC	CASSYGNIGYGYTF
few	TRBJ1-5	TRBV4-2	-	TGTGCCAGCAGCCCCGATTTACGGGCTCGGCATCAGGGCAATCAGCCCCAGCATTTT	CASSPDLRARHQGNQPQHF
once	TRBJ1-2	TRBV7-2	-	TGTGCCAGCAGCCCCAAGACAGGTTTTGACTATGGCTACACCTTC	CASSPKTGFDYGYTF
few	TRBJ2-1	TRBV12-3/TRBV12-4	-	TGTGCCAGCAGTTTCCCGGGGCAGGGTGACTACAATGAGCAGTTCTTC	CASSFPGQGDYNEQFF
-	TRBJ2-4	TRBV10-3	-	TGTGCCATCAGTGTCCCCGGGACGGTAGCCAAAAACATTCAGTACTTC	CAISVPGTVAKNIQYF
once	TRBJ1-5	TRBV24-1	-	TGTGCCACCAGTGATTCTAACAGGTTCAATCAGCCCCAGCATTTT	CATSDSNRFNQPQHF
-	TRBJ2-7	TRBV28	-	TGTGCCAGCTGGGGCAATGAGCAGTACTTC	CASWGNEQYF
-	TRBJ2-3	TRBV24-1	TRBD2	TGTGCCACCAGTGACCCTAGCGGGAAGACAGATACGCAGTATTTT	CATSDPSGKTDTQYF
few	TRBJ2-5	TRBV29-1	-	TGCAGCGTTGATTCTAGTACGGAGACCCAGTACTTC	CSVDSSTETQYF
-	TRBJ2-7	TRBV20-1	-	TGCAGTGCTAGAGATGCAGCGGGCAGCTCCTACGAGCAGTACTTC	CSARDAAGSSYEQYF
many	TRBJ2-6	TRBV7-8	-	TGTGCCAGCAGGAACGGCGCAGGATCTGGGGCCAACGTCCTGACTTTC	CASRNGAGSGANVLTF
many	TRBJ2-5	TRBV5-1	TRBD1	TGCGCCAGCAGCACGGACAGGGGGCAAGAGACCCAGTACTTC	CASSTDRGQETQYF
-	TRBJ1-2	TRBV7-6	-	TGTGCCAGCAGCGTAGCGAGGCAGAAGGGCTACACCTTC	CASSVARQKGYTF
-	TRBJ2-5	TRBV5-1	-	TGCGCCAGCAGCTTGGCAACAGCAGAAGAGACCCAGTACTTC	CASSLATAEETQYF
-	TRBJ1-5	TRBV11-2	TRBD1	TGTGCCAGCAGCTTAGGGGACAGTAAAGATCAGCCCCAGCATTTT	CASSLGDSKDQPQHF
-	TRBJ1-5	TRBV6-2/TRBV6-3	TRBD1	TGTGCCAGCAGTTACTCGAAAGGGGGCGCGAGCAATCAGCCCCAGCATTTT	CASSYSKGGASNQPQHF
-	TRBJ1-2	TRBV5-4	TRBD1	TGTGCCAGCAGCTTGGGGACAGGCGACTTCACCTTC	CASSLGTGDFTF
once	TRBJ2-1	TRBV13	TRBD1	TGTGCCAGCAGCTCCCGCACAGGGGAAACCTCCTACAATGAGCAGTTCTTC	CASSSRTGETSYNEQFF
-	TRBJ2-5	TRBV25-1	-	TGTGCCAGCAGTGATCCGGCCAGGGGATGTGGGACCCAGTACTTC	CASSDPARGCGTQYF
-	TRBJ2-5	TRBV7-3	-	TGTGCCAGCAGCTTAACGACGCAAGAGACCCAGTACTTC	CASSLTTQETQYF
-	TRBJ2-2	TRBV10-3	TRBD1	TGTGCCATCGGGACAGCGAACACCGGGGAGCTGTTTTTT	CAIGTANTGELFF
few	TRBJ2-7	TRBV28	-	TGTGCCAGCAGTCTCCGGGACTCTACGCTCCACGAGCAGTACTTC	CASSLRDSTLHEQYF
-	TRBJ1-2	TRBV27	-	TGTGCCAGCAGTCCGACAGGTGGGGTCGGGGCTAACTATGGCTACACCTTC	CASSPTGGVGANYGYTF
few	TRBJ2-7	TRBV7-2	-	TGTGCCAGCAGCTTAACCAGGGGCCTAACCTACGAGCAGTACTTC	CASSLTRGLTYEQYF
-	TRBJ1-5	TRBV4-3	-	TGCGCCAGCAGCCAAGATGGTAGCAATCAGCCCCAGCATTTT	CASSQDGSNQPQHF
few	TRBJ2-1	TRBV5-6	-	TGTGCCAGCAGCCTAGGGCTAGGGGCCGACTACAATGAGCAGTTCTTC	CASSLGLGADYNEQFF
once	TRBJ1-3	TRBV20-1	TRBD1	TGCAGTGCCCAACGGACAGGGAGAGGAAACACCATATATTTT	CSAQRTGRGNTIYF
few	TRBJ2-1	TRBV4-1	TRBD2	TGCGCCAGCAGCGTGGGACTAGCGGGGGTCGACTACAATGAGCAGTTCTTC	CASSVGLAGVDYNEQFF
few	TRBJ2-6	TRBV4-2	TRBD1	TGTGCCAGCAGCCAAGAGGTTGGTTCGGGACAGGCCTCCTCTGGGGCCAACGTCCTGACTTTC	CASSQEVGSGQASSGANVLTF
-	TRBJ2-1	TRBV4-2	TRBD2	TGTGCCAGCAGCCAAGATCGGGTAGCGGGGGAACATGAGCAGTTCTTC	CASSQDRVAGEHEQFF
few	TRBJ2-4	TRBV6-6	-	TGTGCCAGCAGTGACACCCAGGGGTTTTGGGACATTCAGTACTTC	CASSDTQGFWDIQYF
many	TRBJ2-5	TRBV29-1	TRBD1	TGCAGCGTTAAATCCGGGACAGGGGGCGACACCCAGTACTTC	CSVKSGTGGDTQYF
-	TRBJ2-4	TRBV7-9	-	TGTGCCAGCAGCTTCCTCGCTAACAAGCAGTACTTC	CASSFLANKQYF
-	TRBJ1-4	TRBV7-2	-	TGTGCCAGCAGCGGGGCTAGGGGACTGTTTTTT	CASSGARGLFF
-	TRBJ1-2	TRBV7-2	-	TGTGCCAGCAGCTTAGTGGTGGGGGTTGGCTATGGCTACACCTTC	CASSLVVGVGYGYTF
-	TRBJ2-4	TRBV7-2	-	TGTGCCAGCAGCTTGGGCAGGGGAGACATTCAGTACTTC	CASSLGRGDIQYF
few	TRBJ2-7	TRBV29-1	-	TGCAGCGTCGCGCCGACTACAGCGTACTACGAGCAGTACTTC	CSVAPTTAYYEQYF